A single sample gave rise to the 25 T cell receptor beta chains below, sequenced in a study of graft-versus-host responses after intestinal transplantation. Clones were sequenced by immunoSEQ multiplex PCR, and TCRdb holds only the in-frame ones, with some missing. The table includes about 25,000 clones, around 94% detected once. The sample was PBMCs, taken approximately 32 days after intestinal transplant. These receptors all stem from a human patient who received an intestinal transplant, so some T cells may come from the graft donor.

This sequence joins TRBV11-2 and TRBJ2-7; D not resolved. The DNA end favors TRBJ2-5, so the J call may be wrong. Germline V gives CDR1 SGHAT, CDR2 FQNNGV. This CDR3 spans 15 amino acids. The CDR3 reads CASSLALHPKETQYF. The CDR3 DNA sequence: TGTGCCAGCAGCTTAGCCCTTCACCCAAAAGAGACCCAGTACTTC.

V gene TRBV4-1 combines with J gene TRBJ2-5; TRBD2 is a possible D gene (5 bases). The tail of the sequence fits TRBJ2-7 better, so the J call may be wrong. The length of the CDR3 is 16 residues. The germline gives CDR1 MGHRA, CDR2 YSYEKL. The CDR3 nucleotides are TGCGCCAGCAGCCAAGGTCGTAGCGAGATGGCCTACGAGCAGTACTTC. This sequence encodes CASSQGRSEMAYEQYF.

The V and J genes are TRBV2 and TRBJ1-5; D might be TRBD1 (5 bases). The germline gives CDR1 SNHLY, CDR2 FYNNEI. The CDR3 is 15 amino acids. Trimming removed 6 bases at V and 5 bases at J, with 17 bases between. The CDR3 loop reads CASSRDPLPHQPQHF. DNA for the CDR3: TGTGCCAGCAGCCGGGACCCCCTTCCCCATCAGCCCCAGCATTTT.

Turning to this clone: This specimen includes other DNA sequences encoding the same CDR3. V and J are TRBV7-9 and TRBJ2-1, with 10 bases lining up with TRBD2. CDR3 length: 15 residues. V lost 4 bases to trimming and J lost 10 bases; unmatched junction nucleotides: 10. Germline V gives CDR1 SEHNR, CDR2 FQNEAQ (reference sequence). CDR3 sequence reads: CASSSAGGAREEQFF. The CDR3 DNA reads TGTGCCAGCAGCTCAGCGGGAGGGGCCCGGGAGGAGCAGTTCTTC.

The chain links TRBV6-5 to TRBJ1-2; perhaps TRBD1 as D (5 bases). CDR1 MNHEY and CDR2 SVGAGI come from the germline V gene. The CDR3 contains 14 residues. V gave up 8 bases and J gave up 4 bases, with 17 bases separating them. CDR3 nucleotide sequence: TGTGCCAGCGGCCAAATGACAGCACCCTATGGCTACACCTTC. This encodes CASGQMTAPYGYTF.

The rearrangement links TRBV7-8 to TRBJ2-5; maybe TRBD1 (6 bases). Germline lookup yields CDR1 SGHVS and CDR2 FQNEAQ. This CDR3 spans 15 amino acids. V was cut by 5 bases and J by 5 bases, with 18 bases left in between. The CDR3 here is CASSPRDIPRETQYF. Written as DNA, the CDR3 is TGTGCCAGCAGCCCGAGGGACATCCCCCGGGAGACCCAGTACTTC.

The chain employs TRBV19 and TRBJ1-4; maybe TRBD1 (5 bases). The germline V and J ends were trimmed by 3 bases and 14 bases, with 16 bases remaining between them. CDR3 size: 13 residues. The germline V gene encodes CDR1 LNHDA and CDR2 SQIVND (reference sequence). Here the CDR3 reads CASSIGTASKLFF. CDR3 DNA: TGTGCCAGTAGTATCGGGACGGCCAGCAAGCTGTTTTTT.

The V call is TRBV9, the J call TRBJ2-1, with D tentatively TRBD1 (6 bases). Germline V gene sequence: CDR1 SGDLS, CDR2 YYNGEE. The V gene lost 0 bases and the J gene lost 10 bases, with 11 bases spanning the gap. CDR3 size: 13 residues. CDR3 residues: CASSVGRGQEQFF. The CDR3 nucleotides read TGTGCCAGCAGCGTAGGCAGGGGTCAAGAGCAGTTCTTC.

The gene calls are TRBV5-1 and TRBJ2-1; tentatively, D is TRBD2 (5 bases). CDR3 size: 16 residues. The germline CDR1 and CDR2 sequences are SGHRS and YFSETQ. The V and J ends lost 0 bases and 2 bases respectively, with 12 bases between them. For the CDR3, the DNA is TGCGCCAGCAGCTTGGAAGGACGGACTCCCTACAATGAGCAGTTCTTC. As protein: CASSLEGRTPYNEQFF.

The chain joins TRBV30 to TRBJ1-2; 10 bases align to TRBD1. The CDR3 has 15 residues. Germline CDR1 and CDR2: GTSNPN and SVGIG (reference sequence). Trimming cost V 3 bases and J 8 bases; bases outside gene matches: 12. This chain's CDR3 is CAWRDERDRGVGYTF. The CDR3 nucleotides are TGTGCCTGGAGGGACGAAAGGGACAGGGGTGTGGGCTACACCTTC.

The chain couples TRBV7-2 to TRBJ2-7, with 10 bases aligning to TRBD2. This CDR3 region has 13 residues. Germline assignment: CDR1 SGHTA and CDR2 FQGNSA. With V trimmed by 4 bases and J by 3 bases, 0 bases remained unmatched. CDR3 loop: CASSWTSGYEQYF. CDR3 coding DNA: TGTGCCAGCAGCTGGACTAGCGGCTACGAGCAGTACTTC. Filled out from reference TRBV7-2 and TRBJ2-7, the complete variable domain reads GAGVSQSPSNKVTEKGKDVELRCDPISGHTALYWYRQSLGQGLEFLIYFQGNSAPDKSGLPSDRFSAERTGGSVSTLTIQRTQQEDSAVYLCASSWTSGYEQYFGPGTRLTVT.

The chain combines TRBV28 with TRBJ2-3; TRBD2 is a possible D gene (6 bases). The CDR3 is 14 amino acids. Germline CDR1 MDHEN, CDR2 SYDVKM. V was shortened by 7 bases and J by 6 bases, with 17 bases between the two germline ends. The CDR3 sequence is CASNAARRVDTQYF. The CDR3 region has the DNA TGTGCCAGCAACGCAGCGCGGAGGGTGGATACGCAGTATTTT.

The V gene is TRBV6-1, the J gene TRBJ2-7, with 9 bases that match TRBD1. The V segment lost 9 bases and the J segment 3 bases; nucleotides outside the gene matches: 9. This CDR3 comprises 14 residues. Germline V gene lookup returns CDR1 MNHNS and CDR2 SASEGT. The CDR3 protein is CASRPGQGFYEQYF. For the CDR3, the DNA is TGTGCCAGTAGGCCGGGACAGGGATTCTACGAGCAGTACTTC.

V usage is TRBV6-6 and J usage is TRBJ1-6; possible D gene TRBD1, 5 bases. The CDR3 consists of 13 residues. Trimming left V 0 bases short and J 10 bases short, with 7 bases between. The germline gives CDR1 MNHNY, CDR2 SVGAGI (reference sequence). CDR3 in DNA: TGTGCCAGCAGTTACTCGGGGGAATCACCCCTCCACTTT. Translating gives CASSYSGESPLHF.

This chain joins TRBV27 and TRBJ2-7; 8 positions agree with TRBD2. The CDR3 runs 15 residues. The germline CDR1 and CDR2 sequences are MNHEY and SMNVEV (reference sequence). V trimming: 3 bases; J trimming: 7 bases; junction bases outside the gene matches: 11. This CDR3 reads CASSFPGGSFGEQYF. The DNA for the CDR3 is TGTGCCAGCAGTTTCCCGGGGGGGAGTTTCGGGGAGCAGTACTTC.

The chain has TRBV14 and TRBJ1-3; D remains unclear. Germline V CDR1 and CDR2: SGHDN, FVKESK. The CDR3 is made up of 14 amino acids. Trimming took 3 bases from V and 3 from J, leaving 9 bases between them. CDR3 bases: TGTGCCAGCAGCCACCGGGCGCTTGGAAACACCATATATTTT. Translated: CASSHRALGNTIYF. Based on the CDR3 plus reference TRBV14 and TRBJ1-3, the full variable domain is EAGVTQFPSHSVIEKGQTVTLRCDPISGHDNLYWYRRVMGKEIKFLLHFVKESKQDESGMPNNRFLAERTGGTYSTLKVQPAELEDSGVYFCASSHRALGNTIYFGEGSWLTVV.

A single count supports this clone. This chain uses TRBV5-1 with TRBJ2-4, with D maybe TRBD1 (6 bases). The V end was cut by 4 bases, the J end by 6 bases, with 8 bases between. Germline V gene data show CDR1 as SGHRS and CDR2 as YFSETQ. The CDR3 covers 12 residues. In nucleotides, the CDR3 is TGCGCCAGCAGCACAGGGACAAACATTCAGTACTTC. Amino acids: CASSTGTNIQYF.

The chain is built from TRBV27 and TRBJ2-1; a weak D match, TRBD1 (6 bases). This CDR3 contains 12 residues. Trimming cost V 4 bases and J 5 bases, with 6 bases left between them. Germline CDR1 MNHEY, CDR2 SMNVEV (reference sequence). The CDR3 DNA reads TGTGCCAGCAGTTCAGGGGACAATGAGCAGTTCTTC. Translating it yields CASSSGDNEQFF.

The chain is built from TRBV4-1 and TRBJ2-1, with unresolved D. From germline, CDR1 is MGHRA and CDR2 YSYEKL. The germline V and J ends were trimmed by 1 base and 1 base, with 14 bases remaining between them. The CDR3 spans 17 residues. For the CDR3, the DNA is TGCGCCAGCAGCCAAGCCCTGACGTCCGATTCCTACAATGAGCAGTTCTTC. Protein product: CASSQALTSDSYNEQFF.

This chain joins TRBV30 and TRBJ2-7; D assignment may be TRBD1 or TRBD2 (5 bases each). Trimming left V 2 bases short and J 6 bases short, with 8 bases between. CDR1 and CDR2 from the germline V gene are GTSNPN and SVGIG (reference sequence). The CDR3 extends over 11 amino acids. In DNA, the CDR3 is TGTGCCTGGAGTCGGGACGGCGAGCAGTACTTC. This translates into CAWSRDGEQYF.

Written as DNA, the CDR3 is TGTGCCAGCAGCAGAGGGAGGGGTGGGGAGCTGTTTTTT. Its translation is CASSRGRGGELFF. V usage is TRBV9 and J usage is TRBJ2-2, with 7 bases identical to TRBD2. The J segment lost 8 bases and the V segment lost 4 bases, leaving 5 bases of the junction unmatched. The CDR3 is made up of 13 amino acids. The V gene's germline CDR1 is SGDLS and CDR2 YYNGEE.

This chain links TRBV6-4 with TRBJ2-5, with D tentatively TRBD2 (5 bases). Matching the DNA end better, TRBJ2-7 makes the J call doubtful. The CDR3 has 12 amino acids. Germline assignment: CDR1 MRHNA and CDR2 SNTAGT. DNA of the CDR3: TGTGCCAGCAGTGACCGGGACTACGAGCAGTACTTC. Protein: CASSDRDYEQYF.

The chain has TRBV19 and TRBJ2-2; 8 nucleotides agree with TRBD1. V gave up 6 bases and J gave up 3 bases; unmatched junction bases: 3. This CDR3 contains 14 residues. Germline CDR1 reads LNHDA; CDR2 reads SQIVND (reference sequence). CDR3 in DNA: TGTGCCAGTAGAAGGACAGGGTACACCGGGGAGCTGTTTTTT. Residues: CASRRTGYTGELFF. Based on the CDR3 plus reference TRBV19 and TRBJ2-2, the full variable domain is DGGITQSPKYLFRKEGQNVTLSCEQNLNHDAMYWYRQDPGQGLRLIYYSQIVNDFQKGDIAEGYSVSREKKESFPLTVTSAQKNPTAFYLCASRRTGYTGELFFGEGSRLTVL.

The V and J genes are TRBV7-8 and TRBJ1-1; D might be TRBD1 (5 bases). This CDR3 is built from 11 residues. V was trimmed by 8 bases and J by 4 bases, leaving 8 bases between them. CDR1 is SGHVS and CDR2 is FQNEAQ in the germline V gene. For the CDR3, the DNA is TGTGCCAGCCGGGGGGGCACTGAAGCTTTCTTT. It codes for CASRGGTEAFF. Combining the CDR3 with reference TRBV7-8 and TRBJ1-1 gives the whole variable domain GAGVSQSPRYKVAKRGQDVALRCDPISGHVSLFWYQQALGQGPEFLTYFQNEAQLDKSGLPSDRFFAERPEGSVSTLKIQRTQQEDSAVYLCASRGGTEAFFGQGTRLTVV.

This chain joins TRBV6-5 and TRBJ2-7; D is perhaps TRBD1 or TRBD2 (5 bases each). This CDR3 is built from 15 residues. CDR1 MNHEY and CDR2 SVGAGI come from the germline V gene. V was trimmed by 6 bases and J by 0 bases, leaving 15 bases between them. The CDR3 sequence: CASSPRGVSSYEQYF. The CDR3 DNA follows: TGTGCCAGCAGCCCGAGGGGTGTAAGCTCCTACGAGCAGTACTTC.